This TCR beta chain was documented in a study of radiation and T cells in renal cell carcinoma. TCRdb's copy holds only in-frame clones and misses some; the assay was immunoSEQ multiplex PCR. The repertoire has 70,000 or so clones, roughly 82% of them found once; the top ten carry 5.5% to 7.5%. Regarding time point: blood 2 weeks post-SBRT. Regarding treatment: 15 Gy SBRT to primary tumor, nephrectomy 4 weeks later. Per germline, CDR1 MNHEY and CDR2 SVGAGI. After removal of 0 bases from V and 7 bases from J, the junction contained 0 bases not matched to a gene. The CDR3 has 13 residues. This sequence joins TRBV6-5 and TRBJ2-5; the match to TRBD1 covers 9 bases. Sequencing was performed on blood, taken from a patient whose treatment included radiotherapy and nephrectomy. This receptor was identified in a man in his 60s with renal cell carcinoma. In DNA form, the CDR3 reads TGTGCCAGCAGTTACTCGGACAGGGGGACCCAGTACTTC. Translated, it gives CASSYSDRGTQYF.